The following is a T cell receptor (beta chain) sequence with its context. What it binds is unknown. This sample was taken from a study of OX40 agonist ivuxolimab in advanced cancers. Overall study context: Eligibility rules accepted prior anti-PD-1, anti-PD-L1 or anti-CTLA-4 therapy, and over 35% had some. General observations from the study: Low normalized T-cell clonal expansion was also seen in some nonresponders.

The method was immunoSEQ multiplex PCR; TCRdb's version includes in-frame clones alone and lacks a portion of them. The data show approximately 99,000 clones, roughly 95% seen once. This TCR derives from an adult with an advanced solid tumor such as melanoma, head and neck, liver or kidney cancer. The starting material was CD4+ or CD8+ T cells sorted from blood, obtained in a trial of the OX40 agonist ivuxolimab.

Written as DNA, the CDR3 is TGTGCCAGCAGTTTCGGACGAACGGTGAATGAGCAGTTCTTC. It is translated as CASSFGRTVNEQFF. The J gene is TRBJ2-1, the V gene TRBV27; no clear D. The CDR3 runs 14 residues. The germline V gene has CDR1 MNHEY and CDR2 SMNVEV (reference sequence). Deletions cut 3 bases from V and 7 bases from J, with 13 bases between.